This T cell receptor (beta chain) was captured by sequencing in a study of shared clonotypes between healthy human individuals. Selected positively for CCR7 and CD45RO-negative, naive CD8 cells excluded terminally differentiated effector memory CD45RA+ cells. Trimming removed 5 bases from V and 2 bases from J; junction bases left unmatched: 7. The CDR3 covers 16 residues. Germline-derived CDR1 and CDR2 are SGHVS and FQNEAQ. Sequenced by immunoSEQ multiplex PCR; TCRdb stores in-frame clones only, minus some. Counted here are over 2,000,000 clones, 80% to 95% occurring once; the ten biggest clones make up around 1.7%.

The chain recombines TRBV7-8 with TRBJ2-1; 9 nucleotides agree with TRBD2. The TCR was taken from a young man in good health. Some clones in this sample may be carry-over from other donors' samples. Material: naive CD8+ T cells from PBMCs. In nucleotides, the CDR3 is TGTGCCAGCAGCGGTAGCGGGAGAAGTACCTACAATGAGCAGTTCTTC. Protein product: CASSGSGRSTYNEQFF.